The 7 T cell receptor beta chains below all came from one sample that was sequenced in a study of cytomegalovirus exposure and HLA in healthy donors. A multiplex PCR was run with 60 Vbeta primers and 13 Jbeta primers. Here immunoSEQ multiplex PCR was the method, and the copy in TCRdb shows in-frame clones only, minus some. The sample has under 250,000 clones, 76% seen once. Material: PBMCs. Source of these receptors: a man younger than 35 in good health and CMV-seronegative.

This clone was counted at least ten times. The chain couples TRBV5-6 to TRBJ2-7, with TRBD2 identical over 7 bases. The ends lost 2 bases at V and 2 bases at J; junction bases unmatched: 4. CDR3 length equals 14 residues. In germline, CDR1 is SGHDT, CDR2 YYEEEE. This CDR3 reads CASSLPGGPYEQYF. The CDR3 region has the DNA TGTGCCAGCAGCTTACCGGGAGGCCCCTACGAGCAGTACTTC.

The V and J genes are TRBV5-8 and TRBJ1-1, with D possibly TRBD1 on 6 matching bases. The CDR3 is 15 residues long. The germline V gene encodes CDR1 SGHTS and CDR2 YDEGEE. V lost 4 bases, J lost 4 bases, and 17 bases lay in between. The CDR3 nucleotides read TGTGCCAGCAGCGCCGACAGGATCCTTTCCACTGAAGCTTTCTTT. As protein: CASSADRILSTEAFF.

This chain links TRBV2 with TRBJ2-7; 8 bases map to TRBD1. The CDR3 is 15 amino acids. With V trimmed by 6 bases and J by 0 bases, 7 bases remained unmatched. Germline CDR1 and CDR2: SNHLY and FYNNEI. DNA of the CDR3: TGTGCCAGCAGAGAGGACAGGGCCAGCTCCTACGAGCAGTACTTC. Its protein is CASREDRASSYEQYF.

V gene TRBV5-4 combines with J gene TRBJ2-3, with D possibly being TRBD2 (6 bases). The V gene's germline CDR1 is SGHNT and CDR2 YYREEE (reference sequence). The V gene lost 7 bases and the J gene lost 4 bases, with 19 bases spanning the gap. The CDR3 runs 15 residues. CDR3 residues: CASGKMEGGSDTQYF. In DNA form, the CDR3 reads TGTGCCAGCGGCAAAATGGAGGGTGGCTCAGATACGCAGTATTTT.

The chain joins TRBV28 to TRBJ2-7; the D gene is possibly TRBD2 (6 bases). Germline V gives CDR1 MDHEN, CDR2 SYDVKM. V was trimmed by 11 bases and J by 2 bases, leaving 16 bases between them. The CDR3 is 13 amino acids. CDR3 nucleotides: TGTGCCGCCGGAGGCGGGGCGACCTACGAGCAGTACTTC. Amino acids: CAAGGGATYEQYF.

V and J are TRBV18 and TRBJ2-1; TRBD2 matches 9 bases. V lost 3 bases, J lost 3 bases, and 6 bases stayed unmatched. Germline CDR1 and CDR2: KGHSH and LQKENI. The CDR3 extends over 16 amino acids. CDR3 DNA sequence: TGTGCCAGCTCACCCAGACTAGCGGACCGCTACAATGAGCAGTTCTTC. The encoded protein is CASSPRLADRYNEQFF.

In DNA form, the CDR3 reads TGTGCCAGCAGCTTGGACTTAGTAAACGAGCAGTACTTC. This gives the protein CASSLDLVNEQYF. The rearrangement joins TRBV7-3 to TRBJ2-7; tentative D call: TRBD2 (5 bases). The germline V gene encodes CDR1 SGHTA and CDR2 FQGTGA. V was shortened by 3 bases and J by 5 bases, with 11 bases between the two germline ends. The CDR3 runs to 13 residues.